The present entry profiles one T cell receptor (beta chain) with its context. The antigen is unknown. A much larger clone differs by one base, so this may be a read error. This likely comes from a read error, as the CDR3 has no conserved phenylalanine or tryptophan at its end. J lost 2 bases, V lost 1 base, and 2 bases had no gene match. In germline, CDR1 is SGHKS, CDR2 YYEKEE (reference sequence). The CDR3 totals 15 residues. This entry is derived from a study of regulatory T cells in long-lasting Graves disease. Study-wide results and limits: Lower TCR diversity characterized persistent Graves' patients relative to newly diagnosed patients. The small sample size may have reduced accuracy.

Library construction for TCR beta used iRepertoire HTBI primers and Arm-PCR of CDR3 regions. In the original processing: About 62 TRBV and 11 to 15 TRBJ segments were identified across samples. MiXCR, run by TCRdb on the multiplex PCR reads, gives a single entry per CDR3 protein. TCRdb, rather than the study authors, made the V and J calls. The table includes about 620,000 distinct CDR3 sequences, approximately 15% detected once. Described time point: newly diagnosed GD, antithyroid drugs for less than 3 months. There was RNA extracted from PBMCs, and the TCR library was made from it. The sample was also reused in another study, on T cells in Graves' hyperthyroidism and ophthalmopathy. That source reports: Blood also contained most expanded thyroid clonotypes above 0.001.

The chain uses TRBV5-5 and TRBJ2-1; 8 positions match TRBD1. Sequencing was performed on peripheral blood mononuclear cells (PBMCs), taken at new diagnosis, from a patient treated with antithyroid drugs. The source of this sequence is a woman in her 30s with Graves disease. This CDR3 is CASSLRQGPYNEQFI. The CDR3 DNA reads TGTGCCAGCAGCTTGAGACAGGGGCCCTACAATGAGCAGTTCATC.